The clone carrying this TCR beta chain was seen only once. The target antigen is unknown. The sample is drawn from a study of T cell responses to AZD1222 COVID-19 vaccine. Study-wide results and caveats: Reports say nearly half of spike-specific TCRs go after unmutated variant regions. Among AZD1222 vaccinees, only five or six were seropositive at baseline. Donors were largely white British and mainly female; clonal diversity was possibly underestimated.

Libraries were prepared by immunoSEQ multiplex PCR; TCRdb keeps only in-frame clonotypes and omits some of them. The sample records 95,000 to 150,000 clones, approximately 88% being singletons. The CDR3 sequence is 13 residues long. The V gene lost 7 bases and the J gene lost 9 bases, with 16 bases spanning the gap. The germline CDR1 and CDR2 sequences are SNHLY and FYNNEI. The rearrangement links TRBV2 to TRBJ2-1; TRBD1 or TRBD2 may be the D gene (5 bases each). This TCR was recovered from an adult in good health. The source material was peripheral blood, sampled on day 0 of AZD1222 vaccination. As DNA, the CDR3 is TGTGCCAGCACTAAGGACGAGGGGAGTGAGCAGTTCTTC. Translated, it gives CASTKDEGSEQFF.